These T cell receptor beta chains were read from a single sample in a study of blood T cell repertoires in COVID-19. Method: immunoSEQ multiplex PCR; TCRdb's copy keeps in-frame clones and lacks some. The sample has fewer than 350,000 clones; more than 75% are singletons. Material for sequencing was PBMCs or T cells enriched from blood (not recorded which). The receptors were gathered from a woman aged 40 to 50 with acute COVID-19. Each CDR3 is given with its conserved first and last residue. Fields, in order: D gene, V gene, clone size, J gene, CDR3 protein, CDR3 DNA. The D gene is left open where the match is weak. Clone size is given for some rows only: seen once, a few or many times, or a class if the clone is expanded.

D: TRBD1; V: TRBV18; size: few; J: TRBJ2-7; CDR3: CASSRGQYEQYF; DNA: TGTGCCAGCTCACGGGGACAGTACGAGCAGTACTTC
D: TRBD2; V: TRBV3-1/TRBV3-2; size: .; J: TRBJ2-7; CDR3: CASIKKTAGGAEEQYF; DNA: TGTGCCAGCATTAAAAAGACGGCGGGAGGGGCAGAAGAGCAGTACTTC
D: TRBD1; V: TRBV19; size: .; J: TRBJ2-4; CDR3: CASSMGQLAKNIQYF; DNA: TGTGCCAGTAGTATGGGACAGTTAGCCAAAAACATTCAGTACTTC
D: TRBD1; V: TRBV7-2; size: .; J: TRBJ1-1; CDR3: CASSPRPGGYFTFF; DNA: TGTGCCAGCAGCCCTCGTCCAGGGGGCTATTTTACTTTCTTT
D: TRBD2; V: TRBV5-4; size: .; J: TRBJ2-7; CDR3: CASSLVVGLAGEQYF; DNA: TGTGCCAGCAGCTTGGTCGTGGGACTAGCGGGAGAGCAGTACTTC
D: .; V: TRBV7-9; size: .; J: TRBJ1-4; CDR3: CASSLGLANNEKLFF; DNA: TGTGCCAGCAGCCTAGGACTCGCAAATAATGAAAAACTGTTTTTT
D: .; V: TRBV7-3; size: few; J: TRBJ2-3; CDR3: CASSLTGQNVDTQYF; DNA: TGTGCCAGCAGCTTAACAGGACAGAATGTAGATACGCAGTATTTT
D: TRBD2; V: TRBV19; size: .; J: TRBJ2-5; CDR3: CASSTGTSLSETQYF; DNA: TGTGCCAGTAGTACAGGGACTAGCTTGTCTGAGACCCAGTACTTC
D: TRBD1; V: TRBV24-1; size: .; J: TRBJ2-5; CDR3: CATSDWGTGDRGTQYF; DNA: TGTGCCACCAGTGATTGGGGGACAGGTGATCGGGGGACCCAGTACTTC
D: .; V: TRBV28; size: .; J: TRBJ2-2; CDR3: CASLPDRNTGELFF; DNA: TGTGCCAGCTTACCGGACAGGAACACCGGGGAGCTGTTTTTT
D: .; V: TRBV10-2; size: .; J: TRBJ1-5; CDR3: CASRRAPNQPQHF; DNA: TGCGCCAGCAGGCGGGCCCCAAATCAGCCCCAGCATTTT
D: .; V: TRBV2; size: .; J: TRBJ1-5; CDR3: CASSELGRIYSNQPQHF; DNA: TGTGCCAGCAGTGAATTGGGCAGAATTTATAGCAATCAGCCCCAGCATTTT
D: TRBD2; V: TRBV10-2; size: .; J: TRBJ2-2; CDR3: CASSESGLAGTGELFF; DNA: TGCGCCAGCAGTGAGTCGGGACTAGCGGGGACCGGGGAGCTGTTTTTT
D: TRBD2; V: TRBV7-9; size: .; J: TRBJ2-2; CDR3: CASSPRGDTGELFF; DNA: TGTGCCAGCAGCCCTCGGGGGGACACCGGGGAGCTGTTTTTT
D: TRBD1; V: TRBV6-5; size: .; J: TRBJ1-3; CDR3: CASSSDRASSGNTIYF; DNA: TGTGCCAGCAGTTCGGACAGGGCGAGCTCTGGAAACACCATATATTTT
D: .; V: TRBV12-5; size: .; J: TRBJ2-1; CDR3: CASVIEGIYNEQFF; DNA: TGTGCTAGTGTTATCGAGGGAATCTACAATGAGCAGTTCTTC
D: .; V: TRBV21-1; size: once; J: TRBJ1-1; CDR3: CASSQTGAPEAFF; DNA: TGTGCCAGCAGCCAAACAGGGGCCCCTGAAGCTTTCTTT
D: TRBD1; V: TRBV6-5; size: .; J: TRBJ1-1; CDR3: CASRSQGSNTEAFF; DNA: TGTGCCAGCAGATCACAGGGGTCGAACACTGAAGCTTTCTTT
D: .; V: TRBV25-1; size: .; J: TRBJ2-7; CDR3: CASTHDSYEQYF; DNA: TGTGCCAGCACACATGACTCCTACGAGCAGTACTTC
D: .; V: TRBV5-6; size: .; J: TRBJ2-3; CDR3: CASSLGTPRSDTQYF; DNA: TGTGCCAGCAGCTTGGGGACTCCAAGGTCGGATACGCAGTATTTT
D: TRBD1; V: TRBV6-2/TRBV6-3; size: .; J: TRBJ1-1; CDR3: CASSNRQGIAPRSEAFF; DNA: TGTGCCAGCAGTAACCGACAGGGTATCGCCCCGAGGTCTGAAGCTTTCTTT
D: .; V: TRBV28; size: once; J: TRBJ2-5; CDR3: CATSSRVRETQYF; DNA: TGTGCCACCTCGTCCAGGGTCCGGGAGACCCAGTACTTC
D: TRBD1; V: TRBV27; size: .; J: TRBJ2-6; CDR3: CASSSTGALWGANVLTF; DNA: TGTGCCAGCAGTTCGACAGGGGCCCTATGGGGGGCCAACGTCCTGACTTTC
D: TRBD1; V: TRBV24-1; size: .; J: TRBJ2-1; CDR3: CATSVGQGAWNEQFF; DNA: TGTGCCACCAGTGTTGGCCAGGGGGCTTGGAATGAGCAGTTCTTC
D: TRBD2; V: TRBV24-1; size: once; J: TRBJ2-3; CDR3: CATSESSGQNTQYF; DNA: TGTGCCACCAGTGAATCTAGCGGGCAAAATACGCAGTATTTT
D: TRBD2; V: TRBV7-9; size: once; J: TRBJ2-5; CDR3: CASSPQGAGEAETQYF; DNA: TGTGCCAGCAGCCCCCAGGGAGCGGGAGAGGCAGAGACCCAGTACTTC
D: .; V: TRBV6-5; size: .; J: TRBJ1-2; CDR3: CASRTTWRQNGGYTF; DNA: TGTGCCAGCAGAACCACGTGGCGGCAGAATGGTGGCTACACCTTC
D: .; V: TRBV27; size: .; J: TRBJ2-7; CDR3: CASRPVRGGFSYEQYF; DNA: TGTGCCAGCAGACCGGTACGAGGGGGATTCTCCTACGAGCAGTACTTC
D: .; V: TRBV11-2; size: .; J: TRBJ2-7; CDR3: CASGYDTGPGEQYF; DNA: TGTGCCAGCGGCTACGACACAGGGCCGGGGGAGCAGTACTTC
D: TRBD1; V: TRBV5-4; size: .; J: TRBJ2-7; CDR3: CASSLGDRRREQYF; DNA: TGTGCCAGCAGCTTGGGGGACAGGAGGCGCGAGCAGTACTTC
D: .; V: TRBV11-2; size: .; J: TRBJ1-6; CDR3: CASSFRAADSPLHF; DNA: TGTGCCAGCAGCTTCAGGGCCGCCGATTCACCCCTCCACTTT
D: .; V: TRBV19; size: .; J: TRBJ1-3; CDR3: CASSRGGGRANFGNTIYF; DNA: TGTGCCAGTAGTAGAGGTGGAGGGAGGGCCAACTTTGGAAACACCATATATTTT
D: .; V: TRBV12-2; size: once; J: TRBJ2-7; CDR3: CASRLSRTRWEQYF; DNA: TGTGCAAGTCGCTTATCCCGGACTAGGTGGGAGCAGTACTTC